The source of this T cell receptor (beta chain) is a study of T cell responses to AZD1222 COVID-19 vaccine. Generated by immunoSEQ multiplex PCR, the TCRdb table keeps only in-frame clones and is missing some. Here the sample spans 150,000 to 250,000 clones, 85% to 95% being singletons. As to this clone: Its antigen is still unknown.

The CDR3 sequence is 12 residues long. The junction had 7 bases not matched to a gene; V was cut back by 6 bases and J by 10 bases. Germline CDR1 reads MNHNS; CDR2 reads SASEGT. General study results and limits: The study sampled repertoires only after the peak T cell response. White British donors predominated, females outnumbered males, and clonal diversity was possibly underestimated. CD4 TCRs linked to vaccination spanned spike, dominating at 160-218 and 743-854.

The source of this sequence is an adult who received the AZD1222 COVID-19 vaccine. The chain employs TRBV6-1 and TRBJ1-1; 8 nucleotides match TRBD1. Sequencing used peripheral blood, obtained 28 days after the second AZD1222 dose. CDR3 in amino acids: CASRDRDYRAFF. The CDR3, as DNA: TGTGCCAGCAGGGACAGGGACTATAGAGCTTTCTTT.